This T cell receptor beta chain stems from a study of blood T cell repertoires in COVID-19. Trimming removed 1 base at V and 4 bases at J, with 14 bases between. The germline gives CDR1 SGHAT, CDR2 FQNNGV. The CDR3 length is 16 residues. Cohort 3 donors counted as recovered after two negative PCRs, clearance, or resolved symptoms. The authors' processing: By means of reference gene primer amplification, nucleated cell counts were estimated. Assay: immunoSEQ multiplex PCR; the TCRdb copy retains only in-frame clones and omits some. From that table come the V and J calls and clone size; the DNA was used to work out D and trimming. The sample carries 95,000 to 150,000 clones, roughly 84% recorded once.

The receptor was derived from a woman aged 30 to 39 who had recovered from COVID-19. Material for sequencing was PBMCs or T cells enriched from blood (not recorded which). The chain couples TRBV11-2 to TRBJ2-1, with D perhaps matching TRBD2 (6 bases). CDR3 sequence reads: CASSLVLAPGYNEQFF. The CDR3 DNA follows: TGTGCCAGCAGCTTAGTACTAGCCCCAGGGTACAATGAGCAGTTCTTC.